This T cell receptor beta chain was observed in a study of cytomegalovirus exposure and HLA in healthy donors. With respect to this clone: Antigen specificity is unknown.

PCR employed 60 Vbeta and 13 Jbeta primers. Sequencing used immunoSEQ multiplex PCR; TCRdb keeps in-frame clones, though not all of them. This sample has about 140,000 clones; 55% to 80% occur once, and the top ten carry 1% to 1.5%. General observations from the study: The majority of CMV-associated TCR beta chains were reported as apparently HLA-restricted in a later analysis.

V was trimmed by 5 bases and J by 9 bases, leaving 18 bases between them. This CDR3 region has 14 residues. Looked up from germline, CDR1 is SGHTS and CDR2 is YDEGEE. Input material: PBMCs. V is TRBV5-8 and J is TRBJ2-1; maybe TRBD1 (6 bases). The receptor comes from a woman in her thirties or forties in good health and CMV-seronegative. This CDR3 reads CASSQTLGGLEQFF. The CDR3 coding sequence is TGTGCCAGCAGTCAGACCTTAGGGGGTCTTGAGCAGTTCTTC.